Below, one T cell receptor (beta chain) is given with its context. This entry is derived from a study of metastatic and nonmetastatic thyroid tumors. In the study overall: Comparative analysis of repertoires was undertaken across blood and tumor or nodule tissue obtained from malignant and benign thyroid patients.

Authors' processing steps: The authors used CDR3 differences across clinicopathological groups to build a distant-metastasis classifier for papillary thyroid cancer. TCRdb re-analyzed the PCR reads through MiXCR. TCRdb's processing, not the authors' own work, is the source of the V and J calls. The profile shows 39,000 or so clones, approximately 51% of them singletons. Germline V gene data show CDR1 as SGHVS and CDR2 as FQNEAQ. Trimming took 2 bases from V and 1 from J, leaving 8 bases between them. The CDR3 is 14 amino acids. Ahead of thyroid surgery, no patient had received treatment of any kind. The sequencing input was tumor tissue. The gene calls are TRBV7-8 and TRBJ1-1; tentative D call: TRBD1 (5 bases). This receptor was obtained from a male donor with papillary thyroid cancer or a benign thyroid nodule (not recorded which). Some clones in this sample may be carry-over from other donors' samples. In DNA, the CDR3 is TGTGCCAGCAGCTTAACCACAGGGAACACTGAAGCTTTCTTT. Its protein product is CASSLTTGNTEAFF.